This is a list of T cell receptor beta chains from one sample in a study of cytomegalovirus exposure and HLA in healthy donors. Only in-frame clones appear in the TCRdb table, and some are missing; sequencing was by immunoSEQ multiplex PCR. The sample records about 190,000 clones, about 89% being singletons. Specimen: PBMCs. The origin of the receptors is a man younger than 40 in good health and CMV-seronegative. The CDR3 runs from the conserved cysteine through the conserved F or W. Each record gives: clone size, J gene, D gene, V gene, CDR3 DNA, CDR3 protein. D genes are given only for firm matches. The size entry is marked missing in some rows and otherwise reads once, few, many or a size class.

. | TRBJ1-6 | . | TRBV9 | TGTGCCAGCAGCGTAGAGAGGGCTAGTGGAGGATCACCCCTCCACTTT | CASSVERASGGSPLHF
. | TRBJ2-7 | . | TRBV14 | TGTGCCAGTGGCGGGCAACCCTACGAGCAGTACTTC | CASGGQPYEQYF
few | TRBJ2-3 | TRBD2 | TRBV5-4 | TGTGCCAGCAGCTTGGAAGTGGGGGGGTTTGGTACGCAGTATTTT | CASSLEVGGFGTQYF
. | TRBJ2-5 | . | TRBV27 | TGTGCCAGCAGTTCCCAAACAGGGCCCCAAGAGACCCAGTACTTC | CASSSQTGPQETQYF
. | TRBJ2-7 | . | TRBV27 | TGTGCCAGCAGAAATACAGCGGCCGCCCTACGAGAGCAGTACTTC | CASRNTAAALREQYF
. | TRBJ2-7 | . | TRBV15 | TGTGCCACCAGCAGAGATCAGCGGGAGCAGTACTTC | CATSRDQREQYF
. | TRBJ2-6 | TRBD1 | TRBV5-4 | TGTGCCAGCAGCTTCCGGGACAGCCTCTTCTCTGGGGCCAACGTCCTGACTTTC | CASSFRDSLFSGANVLTF
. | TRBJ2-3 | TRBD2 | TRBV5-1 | TGCGCCAGCAGCCTGGGACTAGCCCCGGAGGATACGCAGTATTTT | CASSLGLAPEDTQYF
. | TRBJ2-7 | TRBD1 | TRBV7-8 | TGTGCCAGCAGATCTAGGACAGGGGCTTACGAGCAGTACTTC | CASRSRTGAYEQYF
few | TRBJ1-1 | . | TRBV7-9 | TGTGCCAGCAGCCAGCCCGCTAGTTTCGAGATGAACACTGAAGCTTTCTTT | CASSQPASFEMNTEAFF
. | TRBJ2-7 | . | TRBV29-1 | TGCAGCGTTGACGGTCAGGGCATCCACGAGCAGTACTTC | CSVDGQGIHEQYF
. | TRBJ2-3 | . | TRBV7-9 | TGTGCCAGCTCTACGGCGGGTACAGATACGCAGTATTTT | CASSTAGTDTQYF
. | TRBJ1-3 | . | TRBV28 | TGTGCCAGCAGTCCGGGAGGGGCCGGAAACACCATATATTTT | CASSPGGAGNTIYF
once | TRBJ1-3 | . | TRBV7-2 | TGTGCCAGCAGCCCTCAGCGTGGAAACACCATATATTTT | CASSPQRGNTIYF
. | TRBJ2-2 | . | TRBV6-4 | TGTGCCAGCAGTGAGTCGGGCACCGGGGAGCTGTTTTTT | CASSESGTGELFF
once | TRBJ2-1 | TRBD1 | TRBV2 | TGTGCCAGCATCCCCGGGACAGGGGTTTACAATGAGCAGTTCTTC | CASIPGTGVYNEQFF
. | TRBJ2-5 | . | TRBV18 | TGTGCCAGCTCACCGGAGGGGCCTCGACAAGAGACCCAGTACTTC | CASSPEGPRQETQYF
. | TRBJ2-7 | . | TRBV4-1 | TGCGCCAGCAGCCAATGGATCTACGGAGGGACCTACGAGCAGTACTTC | CASSQWIYGGTYEQYF
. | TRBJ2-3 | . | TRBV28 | TGTGCCAGCTACCGGGACAACCAAAACACAGATACGCAGTATTTT | CASYRDNQNTDTQYF
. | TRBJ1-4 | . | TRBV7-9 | TGTGCCAGCAGCTTAGGGCAGGGGCGGCGTTACGAAAAACTGTTTTTT | CASSLGQGRRYEKLFF
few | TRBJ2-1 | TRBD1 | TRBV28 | TGTGCCAGCAGTTCGTCTTTGCTGGGGAGGTCGATACAGGGGGGCTACAATGAGCAGTTCTTC | CASSSSLLGRSIQGGYNEQFF
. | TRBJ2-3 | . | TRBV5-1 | TGCGCCAGCAGCTTGAAACAGGCTCACACAGATACGCAGTATTTT | CASSLKQAHTDTQYF
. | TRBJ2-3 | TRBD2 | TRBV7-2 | TGTGCCAGCAGCTTAGTAGCGGGGGGTACAGATACGCAGTATTTT | CASSLVAGGTDTQYF
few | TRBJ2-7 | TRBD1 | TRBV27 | TGTGCCACCAAGGGCTCGGCAGGGGGCTACGAGCAGTACTTC | CATKGSAGGYEQYF
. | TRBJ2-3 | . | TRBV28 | TGTGCCAGCGAGTCTATAAGCATCGGCACAGATACGCAGTATTTT | CASESISIGTDTQYF
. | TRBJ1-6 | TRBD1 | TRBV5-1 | TGCGCCAGCAGCGCCGGGGGACAGGGGGATTCACCCCTCCACTTT | CASSAGGQGDSPLHF
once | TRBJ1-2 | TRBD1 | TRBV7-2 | TGTGCCAGTGCACAGGGGCCCCCCGCATATGGCTACACCTTC | CASAQGPPAYGYTF
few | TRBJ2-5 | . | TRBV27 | TGTGCCAGCAGTCTTAGTCAGGGGAACCAAGAGACCCAGTACTTC | CASSLSQGNQETQYF
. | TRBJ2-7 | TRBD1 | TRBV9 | TGTGCCAGCAGCCCGGGGACAGGGTTTATCTACGAGCAGTACTTC | CASSPGTGFIYEQYF
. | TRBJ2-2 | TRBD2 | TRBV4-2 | TGTGCCAGCAGCCAAGTTCGCGGGGGGCCTGACAACACCGGGGAGCTGTTTTTT | CASSQVRGGPDNTGELFF
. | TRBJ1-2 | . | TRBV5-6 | TGTGCCAGCAGCCAAATATCCGACAGCATCTATGGCTACACCTTC | CASSQISDSIYGYTF
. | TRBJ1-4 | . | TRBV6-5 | TGTGCCAGCAGTTACTCGGTGGGGGGAAGTGAAAAACTGTTTTTT | CASSYSVGGSEKLFF
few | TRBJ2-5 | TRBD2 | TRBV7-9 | TGTGCCAGCAGCCCCGTCAGGGCGGGAGGGCCCTCAAAAGAGACCCAGTACTTC | CASSPVRAGGPSKETQYF
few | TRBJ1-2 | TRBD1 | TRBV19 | TGTGCCAGTGCTCCGGGACAGACCTATGGCTACACCTTC | CASAPGQTYGYTF
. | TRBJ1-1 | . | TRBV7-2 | TGTGCCAGCAGCTTAGAGCGAGGGAGGACTGAAGCTTTCTTT | CASSLERGRTEAFF
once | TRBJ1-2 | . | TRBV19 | TGTGCCAGTAGAAAATCGACAGCCCAAACCATCTATGGCTACACCTTC | CASRKSTAQTIYGYTF
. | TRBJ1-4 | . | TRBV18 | TGTGCCAGCTCACGCGGGGAAGATGAAAAACTGTTTTTT | CASSRGEDEKLFF
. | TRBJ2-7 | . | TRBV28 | TGTGCCAGCAGTCCGCCCAGCGGTTCCTCCTACGAGCAGTACTTC | CASSPPSGSSYEQYF
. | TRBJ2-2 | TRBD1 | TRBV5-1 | TGCGCCAGCAGCCCCGAGGGACAGGGGGGGGCCACCGGGGAGCTGTTTTTT | CASSPEGQGGATGELFF
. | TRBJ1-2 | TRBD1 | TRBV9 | TGTGCCAGCAGCGTTGGACAGGGGGCAACTGGCTACACCTTC | CASSVGQGATGYTF
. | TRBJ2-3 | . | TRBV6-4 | TGTGCCAGCAGTGTCTCGTCCCTAGACACAGATACGCAGTATTTT | CASSVSSLDTDTQYF
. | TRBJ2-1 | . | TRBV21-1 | TGTGCCAGCAGCATGGCTAGGGACTTACTATCACCCGCCATGAATGAGCAGTTCTTC | CASSMARDLLSPAMNEQFF
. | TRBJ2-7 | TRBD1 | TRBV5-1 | TGCGCCAGCAGCTTAAGTAGTGGGGGACAGGGTTACGAGCAGTACTTC | CASSLSSGGQGYEQYF
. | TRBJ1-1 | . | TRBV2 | TGTGCCAGCACGGTCGGGGTGGGGACTGAAGCTTTCTTT | CASTVGVGTEAFF
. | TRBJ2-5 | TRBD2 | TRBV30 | TGTGCCTGGAGTGTGGGTAGCGGGAGTGTAGAGACCCAGTACTTC | CAWSVGSGSVETQYF
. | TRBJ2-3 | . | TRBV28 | TGTGCCAGCAAACTTCTAGCAGGAGGAGGGGCGGATACGCAGTATTTT | CASKLLAGGGADTQYF
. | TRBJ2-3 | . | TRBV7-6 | TGTGCCAGCAGCTTAACGGGTTTAGGCACAGATACGCAGTATTTT | CASSLTGLGTDTQYF
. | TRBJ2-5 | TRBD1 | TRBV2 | TGTGCCAGCAGTCTTCGGCCAGGGGGCGATGAGACCCAGTACTTC | CASSLRPGGDETQYF
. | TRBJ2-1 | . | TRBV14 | TGTGCCAGCAGCCCACACCCCGCGGGGGAGCAGTTCTTC | CASSPHPAGEQFF
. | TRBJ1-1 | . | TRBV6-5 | TGTGCCAGCAGCAAGAACACTGAAGCTTTCTTT | CASSKNTEAFF
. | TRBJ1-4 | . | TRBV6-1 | TGTGCCAGCAGTGAAGTGAGTAATGAAAAACTGTTTTTT | CASSEVSNEKLFF
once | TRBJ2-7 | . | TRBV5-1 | TGCGCCAGCAGCTTGGCGGCCAATAGCGCTTCCGAGCAGTACTTC | CASSLAANSASEQYF
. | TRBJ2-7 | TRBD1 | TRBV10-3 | TGTGCCATCAGTGGGGGGACAGGGCACTACGAGCAGTACTTC | CAISGGTGHYEQYF
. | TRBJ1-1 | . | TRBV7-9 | TGTGCCAGCGAATGGGCGGGGGGGGGCACTGAAGCTTTCTTT | CASEWAGGGTEAFF
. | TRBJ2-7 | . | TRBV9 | TGTGCCAGCAGCCCGCGGATGCAACACGAGCAGTACTTC | CASSPRMQHEQYF
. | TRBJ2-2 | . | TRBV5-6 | TGTGCCAGCAGCTGGCTCGGAGTTACCGGGGAGCTGTTTTTT | CASSWLGVTGELFF
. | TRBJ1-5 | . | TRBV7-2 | TGTGCCAGCAGCTTAGCCGGGGTCAGCAATCAGCCCCAGCATTTT | CASSLAGVSNQPQHF
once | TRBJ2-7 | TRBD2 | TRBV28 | TGTGCCAGCACCTTACCTACCGGGACTAGCGGGAGTTCCGAGCAGTACTTC | CASTLPTGTSGSSEQYF
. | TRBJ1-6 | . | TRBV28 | TGTGCCAGCAGCCTCCCTGACTCACCACCGAATTCACCCCTCCACTTT | CASSLPDSPPNSPLHF